The clone carrying this TCR beta chain was seen more than once but under ten times. A much larger clone lies one base from this, so it may be a read error. This entry belongs to a study of T cells in Graves' hyperthyroidism and ophthalmopathy. Trimming pared 5 bases from V and 5 bases from J, leaving 17 bases between. CDR1 and CDR2 from the germline V gene are DFQATT and SNEGSKA (reference sequence). The length of the CDR3 is 14 residues. Regions amplified from RNA transcripts were the TCR beta CDR3 regions. RT-PCR in the first round (using the HTBI primer set) targeted the TCR CDR3. Each CDR3 protein is one row after TCRdb ran MiXCR on the multiplex PCR reads. In the table there are 250,000 or so distinct CDR3 sequences, around 15% of which are singletons.

The V gene is TRBV20-1, the J gene TRBJ2-3; unclear D gene. The specimen was blood. This TCR was recovered from a woman aged 45-65 years with Graves' hyperthyroidism that later progressed to Graves' ophthalmopathy. The DNA of the CDR3 is TGCAGTGCTCGCCGTGCCCCCGACCTAGATACGCAGTATTTT. Translated, it gives CSARRAPDLDTQYF.